The T cell receptor (beta chain) described here comes from a study of technical replicates of blood from a few donors. Some clones are missing from TCRdb's copy, which holds only in-frame ones; the method was immunoSEQ multiplex PCR. Altogether some 98,000 clones are present, 90% to 97% being singletons, with the ten largest covering over 0.2%. Germline loops: CDR1 SNHLY, CDR2 FYNNEI. The V gene lost 6 bases and the J gene lost 2 bases, with 9 bases spanning the gap. The CDR3 is made up of 13 amino acids. The chain links TRBV2 to TRBJ2-3; D call uncertain. This sequence was found in a human donor in good health. Sequencing was performed on T cells isolated from PBMCs. The CDR3 sequence: CASRKSYTDTQYF. The CDR3, as DNA: TGTGCCAGCAGAAAGAGTTACACAGATACGCAGTATTTT. The full variable domain, in which reference TRBV2 and TRBJ2-3 provide the parts outside the CDR3, is EPEVTQTPSHQVTQMGQEVILRCVPISNHLYFYWYRQILGQKVEFLVSFYNNEISEKSEIFDDQFSVERPDGSNFTLKIRSTKLEDSAMYFCASRKSYTDTQYFGPGTRLTVL.